This T cell receptor beta chain derives from a study of cytomegalovirus exposure and HLA in healthy donors. This clone showed up just a few times. Antigen specificity is unknown. The study ran its PCR with 60 Vbeta and 13 Jbeta primers. Some clones are missing from TCRdb's copy, which holds only in-frame ones; the method was immunoSEQ multiplex PCR. The profile covers about 25,000 clones, with approximately 75% appearing a single time and 4% to 5% taken by the ten largest. General study findings and limits: Many donors shared some public TCRs, even though most TCR sequences were rare.

From germline, CDR1 is MNHNY and CDR2 SVGAGI (reference sequence). The CDR3 runs to 15 residues. V shed 4 bases and J shed 0 bases, with 12 bases lying between them. Specimen: PBMCs. The chain joins TRBV6-6 to TRBJ1-2, with D perhaps matching TRBD1 (5 bases). The source is a male donor in good health and CMV-seronegative. The CDR3 DNA is TGTGCCAGCAGTTTGCAGGGTTCGGCTAACTATGGCTACACCTTC. Translating gives CASSLQGSANYGYTF.